The rows below give T cell receptor beta chains drawn from one sample of a study of CD4 T cells in relation to SARS-CoV-2 and coronaviruses. The assay was immunoSEQ multiplex PCR, and TCRdb's table has in-frame clones only and misses some. The top ten hold about 30% of the sample, which has about 14,000 clones, approximately 80% seen once. No antigen has been identified for these receptors. Sequencing was done on a sample of CD4+ T cells from PBMCs, cultured in vitro. These receptors originate from a human donor in good health. The CDR3 runs from the conserved cysteine through the conserved F or W. The D gene is left open where the match is weak. Some rows have no size entry. The others give once, few or many, or a class for an expanded clone.

TRBV19	-	TRBJ2-1	-	CASSIEGRGAYNEQFF	TGTGCCAGTAGTATCGAAGGTCGCGGGGCCTACAATGAGCAGTTCTTC
TRBV10-3	-	TRBJ2-5	-	CAISEAQETQYF	TGTGCCATCAGTGAGGCACAAGAGACCCAGTACTTC
TRBV19	-	TRBJ2-7	once	CASKYPGRSYEQYF	TGTGCCAGTAAATACCCGGGCAGGTCCTACGAGCAGTACTTC
TRBV6-1	-	TRBJ1-3	-	CASSEISNSGNTIYF	TGTGCCAGCAGTGAAATATCTAACTCTGGAAACACCATATATTTT
TRBV20-1	-	TRBJ1-1	-	CSAPGNTEAFF	TGCAGTGCGCCAGGGAACACTGAAGCTTTCTTT
TRBV5-8	-	TRBJ2-7	-	CASSLWLLEGVTSYEQYF	TGTGCCAGCAGCTTGTGGCTCTTGGAGGGGGTGACGTCCTACGAGCAGTACTTC
TRBV4-1	-	TRBJ2-7	few	CASSQGGASYEQYF	TGCGCCAGCAGCCAAGGAGGGGCATCCTACGAGCAGTACTTC
TRBV2	-	TRBJ2-5	-	CASSGDIQETQYF	TGTGCCAGCAGCGGGGACATTCAAGAGACCCAGTACTTC
TRBV25-1	-	TRBJ1-1	-	CASSVGRTTEAFF	TGTGCCAGCAGTGTGGGGCGGACAACTGAAGCTTTCTTT
TRBV27	TRBD2	TRBJ2-7	once	CASSTTGTSGYEQYF	TGTGCCAGCAGTACGACCGGGACTAGCGGCTACGAGCAGTACTTC
TRBV6-2/TRBV6-3	-	TRBJ2-6	-	CASSYHSPWGANVLTF	TGTGCCAGCAGTTACCACTCCCCGTGGGGGGCCAACGTCCTGACTTTC
TRBV28	-	TRBJ2-7	-	CASRGGADEQYF	TGTGCCAGCAGGGGGGGAGCGGACGAGCAGTACTTC
TRBV27	-	TRBJ1-5	-	CASGYGLGNQPQHF	TGTGCCAGCGGATATGGGCTGGGCAATCAGCCCCAGCATTTT
TRBV11-2	-	TRBJ1-4	-	CASSLVFGADEKLFF	TGTGCCAGCAGCTTAGTGTTTGGGGCGGATGAAAAACTGTTTTTT
TRBV18	TRBD1	TRBJ1-6	-	CASSVTGGAPSYNSPLHF	TGTGCCAGCTCAGTAACAGGGGGCGCGCCGTCCTATAATTCACCCCTCCACTTT
TRBV20-1	-	TRBJ2-7	-	CSAGTAYEQYF	TGCAGTGCCGGGACGGCCTACGAGCAGTACTTC
TRBV9	-	TRBJ1-2	-	CASSVKPMWDGYTF	TGTGCCAGCAGCGTAAAGCCCATGTGGGATGGCTACACCTTC
TRBV19	-	TRBJ1-1	-	CASSSGIMLGRPEAFF	TGTGCCAGTAGTTCCGGCATAATGTTAGGTCGCCCTGAAGCTTTCTTT
TRBV28	-	TRBJ1-1	-	CASSMTQMNTEAFF	TGTGCCAGCAGTATGACACAAATGAACACTGAAGCTTTCTTT
TRBV29-1	-	TRBJ1-3	-	CSVVAGFGNTIYF	TGCAGCGTTGTTGCGGGGTTCGGAAACACCATATATTTT
TRBV11-2	TRBD1	TRBJ1-1	-	CASSLPTGGTEAFF	TGTGCCAGCAGCTTACCTACAGGGGGGACTGAAGCTTTCTTT
TRBV29-1	TRBD1	TRBJ2-7	-	CSASGGLSSYEQYF	TGCAGCGCGTCAGGGGGCCTGAGCTCCTACGAGCAGTACTTC
TRBV10-1	-	TRBJ1-5	few	CASSVDSNQPQHF	TGCGCCAGCAGTGTGGACAGTAATCAGCCCCAGCATTTT
TRBV19	-	TRBJ2-6	-	CASSITGSGANVLTF	TGTGCCAGTAGTATTACAGGCTCTGGGGCCAACGTCCTGACTTTC
TRBV19	-	TRBJ2-7	few	CASSMGLWSYEQYF	TGTGCCAGTAGTATGGGACTTTGGAGTTACGAGCAGTACTTC
TRBV3-1/TRBV3-2	-	TRBJ2-2	-	CASSPGNTGELFF	TGTGCCAGCAGCCCCGGGAACACCGGGGAGCTGTTTTTT
TRBV29-1	TRBD1	TRBJ1-1	-	CSVTTGGNTEAFF	TGCAGCGTAACGACAGGGGGCAACACTGAAGCTTTCTTT
TRBV19	-	TRBJ1-2	-	CASSMPGWAYGYTF	TGTGCCAGTAGTATGCCAGGGTGGGCCTATGGCTACACCTTC
TRBV5-1	-	TRBJ2-7	-	CASSLTGTSYEQYF	TGCGCCAGCAGCCTCACCGGTACGAGCTACGAGCAGTACTTC
TRBV28	-	TRBJ1-2	-	CASSLGDAYGYTF	TGTGCCAGCAGTTTAGGGGATGCCTATGGCTACACCTTC
TRBV5-1	-	TRBJ2-5	once	CASSLWSVEETQYF	TGCGCCAGCAGCTTGTGGTCGGTAGAAGAGACCCAGTACTTC
TRBV28	-	TRBJ1-5	-	CASDKQGLQPQHF	TGTGCCAGCGATAAACAGGGTTTACAGCCCCAGCATTTT
TRBV14	-	TRBJ1-2	few	CASSQGPYGYTF	TGTGCCAGCAGCCAAGGCCCCTATGGCTACACCTTC
TRBV3-1/TRBV3-2	-	TRBJ2-3	-	CASSRLDTDTQYF	TGTGCCAGCAGCCGCCTGGACACAGATACGCAGTATTTT
TRBV6-6	-	TRBJ1-2	-	CASSYGDNYGYTF	TGTGCCAGCAGTTACGGGGATAACTATGGCTACACCTTC
TRBV2	-	TRBJ1-2	-	CASRWQGNGYTF	TGTGCCAGCAGGTGGCAGGGGAATGGCTACACCTTC
TRBV19	TRBD1	TRBJ2-1	once	CASSILGQGGNEQFF	TGTGCCAGTAGTATCCTTGGACAGGGGGGCAATGAGCAGTTCTTC